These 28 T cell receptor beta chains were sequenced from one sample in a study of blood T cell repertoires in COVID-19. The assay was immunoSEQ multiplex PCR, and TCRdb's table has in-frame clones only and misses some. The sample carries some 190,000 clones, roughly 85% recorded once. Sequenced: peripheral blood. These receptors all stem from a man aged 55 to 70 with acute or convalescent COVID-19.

The CDR3 DNA is TGTGCCAGCAGCTTACGGACTAGCGGGAGCCAGGGCACGCAGTATTTT. This translates into CASSLRTSGSQGTQYF. V and J are TRBV13 and TRBJ2-3, with 13 bases lining up with TRBD2. Germline V gene sequence: CDR1 PRHDT, CDR2 FYEKMQ (reference sequence). This CDR3 comprises 16 residues. J lost 9 bases, V lost 2 bases, and 8 bases had no gene match.

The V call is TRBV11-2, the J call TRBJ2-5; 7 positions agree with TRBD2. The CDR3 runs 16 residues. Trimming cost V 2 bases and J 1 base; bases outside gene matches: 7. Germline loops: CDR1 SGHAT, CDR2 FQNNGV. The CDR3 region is CASSLTLAAIQETQYF. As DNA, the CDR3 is TGTGCCAGCAGCTTAACCCTAGCGGCGATCCAAGAGACCCAGTACTTC.

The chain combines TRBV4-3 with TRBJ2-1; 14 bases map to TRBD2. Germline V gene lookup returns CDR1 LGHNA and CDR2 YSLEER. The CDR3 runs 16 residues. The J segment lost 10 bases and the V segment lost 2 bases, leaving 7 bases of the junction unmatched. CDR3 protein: CASSQSGLAGALEQFF. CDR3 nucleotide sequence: TGCGCCAGCAGCCAATCGGGACTAGCGGGAGCGTTAGAGCAGTTCTTC.

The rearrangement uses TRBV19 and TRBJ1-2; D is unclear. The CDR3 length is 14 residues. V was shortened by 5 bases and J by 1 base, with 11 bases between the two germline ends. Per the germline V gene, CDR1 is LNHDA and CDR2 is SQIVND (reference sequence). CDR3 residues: CASSPSGLNYGYTF. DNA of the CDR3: TGTGCCAGTAGTCCGAGTGGTCTTAACTATGGCTACACCTTC.

The DNA for the CDR3 is TGTGCCAGCAGCCAAGGGGACTCCTACCAAGAGACCCAGTACTTC. Amino acids: CASSQGDSYQETQYF. The chain carries TRBV3-1 (or the pseudogene TRBV3-2) and TRBJ2-5; a possible D gene is TRBD2 (6 bases). V lost 1 base to trimming and J lost 0 bases, with 9 bases between them. The germline CDR1 and CDR2 sequences are LGHDT and YNNKEL (reference sequence). The CDR3 runs 15 residues.

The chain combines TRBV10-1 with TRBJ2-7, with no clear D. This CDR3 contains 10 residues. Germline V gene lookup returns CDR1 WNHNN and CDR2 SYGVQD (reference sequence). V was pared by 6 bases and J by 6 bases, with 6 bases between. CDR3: CASRISEQYF. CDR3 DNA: TGCGCCAGCAGAATTAGCGAGCAGTACTTC.

The CDR3: CASRASQRVTQYF. Here the CDR3 DNA reads TGTGCCAGCAGAGCCTCCCAGCGCGTTACGCAGTATTTT. V gene TRBV2 combines with J gene TRBJ2-3; D remains unclear. The V end lost 6 bases, the J end lost 8 bases, and 15 bases lay between the germline ends. Germline CDR1 is SNHLY and CDR2 is FYNNEI. This CDR3 contains 13 residues.

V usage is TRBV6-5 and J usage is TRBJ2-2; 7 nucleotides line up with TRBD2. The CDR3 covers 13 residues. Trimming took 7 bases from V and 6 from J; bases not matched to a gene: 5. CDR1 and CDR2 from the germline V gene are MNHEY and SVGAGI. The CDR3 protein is CASNPLASGELFF. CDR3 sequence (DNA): TGTGCCAGCAACCCACTAGCGTCCGGGGAGCTGTTTTTT.

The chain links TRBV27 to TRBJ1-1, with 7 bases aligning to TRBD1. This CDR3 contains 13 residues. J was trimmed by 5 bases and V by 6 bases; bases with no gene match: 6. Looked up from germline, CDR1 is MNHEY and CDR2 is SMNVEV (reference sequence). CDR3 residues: CASSHRGGTEAFF. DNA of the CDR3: TGTGCCAGCAGCCACAGGGGAGGTACTGAAGCTTTCTTT.

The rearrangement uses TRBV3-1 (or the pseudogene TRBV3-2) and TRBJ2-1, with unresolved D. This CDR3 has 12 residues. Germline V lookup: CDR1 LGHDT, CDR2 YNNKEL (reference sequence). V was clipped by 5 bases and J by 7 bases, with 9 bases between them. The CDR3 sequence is CASSATLNEQFF. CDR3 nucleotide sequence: TGTGCCAGCAGCGCTACCCTAAATGAGCAGTTCTTC.

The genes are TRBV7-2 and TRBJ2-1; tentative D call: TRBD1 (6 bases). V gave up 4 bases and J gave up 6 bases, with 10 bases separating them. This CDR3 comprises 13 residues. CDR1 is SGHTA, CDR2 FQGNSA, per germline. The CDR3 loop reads CASSSGAANEQFF. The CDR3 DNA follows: TGTGCCAGCAGCTCAGGGGCTGCCAATGAGCAGTTCTTC.

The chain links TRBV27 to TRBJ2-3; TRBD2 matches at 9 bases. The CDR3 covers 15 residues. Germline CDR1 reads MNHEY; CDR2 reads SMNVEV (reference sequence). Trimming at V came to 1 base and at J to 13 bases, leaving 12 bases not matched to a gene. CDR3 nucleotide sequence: TGTGCCAGCAGTTTATTGGCTAGCGGGGCCCCGGTGGAGTATTTT. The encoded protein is CASSLLASGAPVEYF.

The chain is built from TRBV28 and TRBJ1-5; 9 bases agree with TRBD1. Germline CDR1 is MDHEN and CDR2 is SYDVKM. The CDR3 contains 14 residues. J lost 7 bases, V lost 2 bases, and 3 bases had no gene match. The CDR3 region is CASSLGQGRQPQHF. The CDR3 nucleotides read TGTGCCAGCAGTTTAGGACAGGGGAGGCAGCCCCAGCATTTT.

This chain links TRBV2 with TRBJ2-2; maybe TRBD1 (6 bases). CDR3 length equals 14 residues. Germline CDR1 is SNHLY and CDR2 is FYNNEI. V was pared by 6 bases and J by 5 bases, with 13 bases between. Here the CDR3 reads CASRAGARTGELFF. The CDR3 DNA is TGTGCCAGCAGGGCAGGGGCGAGGACCGGGGAGCTGTTTTTT.

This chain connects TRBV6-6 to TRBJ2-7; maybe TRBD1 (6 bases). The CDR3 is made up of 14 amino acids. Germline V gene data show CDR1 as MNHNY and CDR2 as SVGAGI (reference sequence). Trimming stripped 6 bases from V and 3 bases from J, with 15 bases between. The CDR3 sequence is CASRIQGPLYEQYF. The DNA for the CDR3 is TGTGCCAGCAGGATACAGGGTCCCCTCTACGAGCAGTACTTC.

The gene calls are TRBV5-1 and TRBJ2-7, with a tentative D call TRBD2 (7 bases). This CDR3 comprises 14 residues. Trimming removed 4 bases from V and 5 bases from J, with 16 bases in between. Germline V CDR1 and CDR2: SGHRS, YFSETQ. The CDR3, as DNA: TGCGCCAGCAGCCTCACGCCGGGGGGCGACGAGCAGTACTTC. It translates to CASSLTPGGDEQYF.

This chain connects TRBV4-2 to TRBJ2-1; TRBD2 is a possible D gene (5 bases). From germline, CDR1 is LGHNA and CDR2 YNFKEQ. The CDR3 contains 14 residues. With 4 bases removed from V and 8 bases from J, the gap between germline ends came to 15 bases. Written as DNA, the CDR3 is TGTGCCAGCAGCCTGCAAACCGGGAAGGATGAGCAGTTCTTC. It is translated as CASSLQTGKDEQFF.

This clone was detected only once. CDR3 region: CASSQVREDTGELFF. CDR3 DNA: TGCGCCAGCAGCCAAGTCAGGGAGGACACCGGGGAGCTGTTTTTT. The V call is TRBV4-1, the J call TRBJ2-2, with D possibly TRBD2 on 6 matching bases. Per germline, CDR1 MGHRA and CDR2 YSYEKL. V lost 1 base, J lost 3 bases, and 9 bases lay in between. This CDR3 contains 15 residues.

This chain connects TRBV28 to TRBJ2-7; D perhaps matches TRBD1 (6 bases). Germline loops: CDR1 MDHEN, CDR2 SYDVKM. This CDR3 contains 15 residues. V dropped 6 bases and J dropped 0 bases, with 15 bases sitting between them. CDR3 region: CASSSTGTTSYEQYF. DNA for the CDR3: TGTGCCAGCAGCAGCACCGGGACAACCTCCTACGAGCAGTACTTC.

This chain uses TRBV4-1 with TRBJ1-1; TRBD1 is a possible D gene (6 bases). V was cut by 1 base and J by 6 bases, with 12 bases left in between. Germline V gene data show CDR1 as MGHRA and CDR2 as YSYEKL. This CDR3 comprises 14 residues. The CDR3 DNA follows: TGCGCCAGCAGCCAAGGCCGACAGGCCGCTGAAGCTTTCTTT. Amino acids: CASSQGRQAAEAFF.

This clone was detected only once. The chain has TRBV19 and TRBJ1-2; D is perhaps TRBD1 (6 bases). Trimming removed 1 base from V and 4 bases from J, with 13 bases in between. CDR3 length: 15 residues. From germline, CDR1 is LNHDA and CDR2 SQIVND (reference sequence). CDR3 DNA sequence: TGTGCCAGTAGTATAGGCGGACAGCGCTCCTATGGCTACACCTTC. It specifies CASSIGGQRSYGYTF.

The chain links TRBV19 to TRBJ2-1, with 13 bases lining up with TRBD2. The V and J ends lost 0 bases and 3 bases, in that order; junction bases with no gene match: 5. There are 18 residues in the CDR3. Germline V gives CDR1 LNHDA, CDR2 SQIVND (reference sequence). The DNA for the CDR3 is TGTGCCAGTAGTATAGATGGGACTAGCGGGATGTTCTACAATGAGCAGTTCTTC. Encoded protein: CASSIDGTSGMFYNEQFF.

CDR3 coding DNA: TGTGCCAGCTCACCAGGACAGATCAATCAGCCCCAGCATTTT. Protein sequence: CASSPGQINQPQHF. The chain combines TRBV18 with TRBJ1-5; D perhaps matches TRBD1 (6 bases). The ends were cut back, 2 bases at V and 3 bases at J, with 8 bases in the middle. Germline V gene lookup returns CDR1 KGHSH and CDR2 LQKENI. This CDR3 comprises 14 residues.

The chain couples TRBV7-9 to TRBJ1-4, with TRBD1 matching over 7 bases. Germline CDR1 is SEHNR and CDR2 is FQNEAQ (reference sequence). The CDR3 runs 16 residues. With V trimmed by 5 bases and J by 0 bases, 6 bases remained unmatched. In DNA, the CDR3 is TGTGCCAGCAGCCGCGGACAGGCAGCAACTAATGAAAAACTGTTTTTT. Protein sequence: CASSRGQAATNEKLFF.

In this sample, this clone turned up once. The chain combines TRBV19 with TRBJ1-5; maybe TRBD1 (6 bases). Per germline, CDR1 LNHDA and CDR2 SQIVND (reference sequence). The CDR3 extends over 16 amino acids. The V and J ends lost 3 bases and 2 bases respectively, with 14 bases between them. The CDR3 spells CASSMGAVGGNQPQHF. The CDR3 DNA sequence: TGTGCCAGTAGTATGGGGGCTGTTGGGGGCAATCAGCCCCAGCATTTT. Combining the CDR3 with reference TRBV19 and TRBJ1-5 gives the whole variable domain DGGITQSPKYLFRKEGQNVTLSCEQNLNHDAMYWYRQDPGQGLRLIYYSQIVNDFQKGDIAEGYSVSREKKESFPLTVTSAQKNPTAFYLCASSMGAVGGNQPQHFGDGTRLSIL.

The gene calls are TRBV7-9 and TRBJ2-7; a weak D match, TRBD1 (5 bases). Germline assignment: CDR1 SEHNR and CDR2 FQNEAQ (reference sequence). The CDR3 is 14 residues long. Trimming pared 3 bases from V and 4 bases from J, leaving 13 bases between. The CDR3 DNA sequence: TGTGCCAGCAGCTTGGGGCCGGGCCCATACGAGCAGTACTTC. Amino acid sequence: CASSLGPGPYEQYF.

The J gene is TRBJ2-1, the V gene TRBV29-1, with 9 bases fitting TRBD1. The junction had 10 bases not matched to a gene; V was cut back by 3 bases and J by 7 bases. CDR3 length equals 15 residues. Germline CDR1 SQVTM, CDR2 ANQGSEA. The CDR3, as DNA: TGCAGCGTTGAGGGACAGGGCGGTCGGGAGAATGAGCAGTTCTTC. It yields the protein CSVEGQGGRENEQFF.

The CDR3 loop reads CASSQDTLRGYTF. The CDR3 region has the DNA TGTGCCAGCAGCCAAGATACTCTCCGGGGCTACACCTTC. The chain combines TRBV3-1 (or the pseudogene TRBV3-2) with TRBJ1-2, with D uncertain. The V end was cut by 0 bases, the J end by 8 bases, with 10 bases between. The CDR3 totals 13 residues. The V gene's germline CDR1 is LGHDT and CDR2 YNNKEL (reference sequence).